A single sample gave rise to the 29 T cell receptor beta chains below, sequenced in a study of cytomegalovirus exposure and HLA in healthy donors. PCR employed 60 Vbeta and 13 Jbeta primers. Some clones are missing from TCRdb's copy, which holds only in-frame ones; the method was immunoSEQ multiplex PCR. The data show 180,000 or so clones, with more than 80% seen just once and roughly 5.2% held by the top ten. Sequencing input: PBMCs. These receptors all come from a woman aged 18-29 years in good health and CMV-seropositive.

This chain joins TRBV5-4 and TRBJ2-1; 12 bases map to TRBD2. J lost 5 bases, V lost 5 bases, and 14 bases had no gene match. CDR3 size: 18 residues. CDR1 SGHNT and CDR2 YYREEE come from the germline V gene (reference sequence). The CDR3 region has the DNA TGTGCCAGCAGTCCCCCTGGAGCACGGACTAGCGGGGACAATGAGCAGTTCTTC. Amino acids: CASSPPGARTSGDNEQFF.

The chain has TRBV7-2 and TRBJ2-1; 8 nucleotides match TRBD2. Germline V lookup: CDR1 SGHTA, CDR2 FQGNSA. The CDR3 length is 12 residues. CDR3 in DNA: TGTGCTACTAGCGGATCCTACAATGAGCAGTTCTTC. Translating gives CATSGSYNEQFF. Full variable domain (rest looked up from reference TRBV7-2 and TRBJ2-1): GAGVSQSPSNKVTEKGKDVELRCDPISGHTALYWYRQSLGQGLEFLIYFQGNSAPDKSGLPSDRFSAERTGGSVSTLTIQRTQQEDSAVYLCATSGSYNEQFFGPGTRLTVL.

The chain combines TRBV6-1 with TRBJ1-1; D is uncertain. Germline CDR1 and CDR2: MNHNS and SASEGT. The CDR3 extends over 12 amino acids. V lost 6 bases and J 2 bases, leaving 7 bases between the germline ends. CDR3 loop: CASRAINTEAFF. The CDR3 DNA reads as TGTGCCAGCAGAGCTATCAACACTGAAGCTTTCTTT.

This chain joins TRBV7-2 and TRBJ2-5, with 7 nucleotides matching TRBD2. The J segment lost 2 bases and the V segment lost 6 bases, leaving 12 bases of the junction unmatched. Germline V gene data show CDR1 as SGHTA and CDR2 as FQGNSA. The CDR3 length is 16 residues. This CDR3 is CASRPRGGGGQETQYF. For the CDR3, the DNA is TGTGCCAGCAGGCCTCGGGGTGGGGGGGGGCAAGAGACCCAGTACTTC.

This clone appeared a few times. The genes are TRBV7-9 and TRBJ1-6; 8 bases are a match to TRBD1. Per germline, CDR1 SEHNR and CDR2 FQNEAQ (reference sequence). V lost 5 bases to trimming and J lost 8 bases; unmatched junction nucleotides: 8. The CDR3 consists of 15 residues. The CDR3 DNA reads TGTGCCAGCAGCCTTGGGACAGGTGATTATTCACCCCTCCACTTT. Its translation: CASSLGTGDYSPLHF.

The chain employs TRBV2 and TRBJ1-1; no definite D call. V dropped 2 bases and J dropped 2 bases, with 6 bases sitting between them. CDR1 SNHLY and CDR2 FYNNEI come from the germline V gene. This CDR3 has 13 residues. Written as DNA, the CDR3 is TGTGCCAGCAGTGAACAGGAAAACACTGAAGCTTTCTTT. Amino acid sequence: CASSEQENTEAFF.

Of note for this clone: At one end the junction does not follow the germline gene, possibly because of a read error. The J gene is TRBJ2-7, the V gene TRBV5-1, with 7 bases identical to TRBD1. CDR3 length equals 13 residues. CDR1 is SGHRS, CDR2 YFSETQ, per germline. The CDR3 loop is CASFRQGDYEQYF. CDR3 coding DNA: TGTGCCAGCTTTCGACAGGGAGACTACGAGCAGTACTTC. Supplemented by reference TRBV5-1 and TRBJ2-7, the full variable domain reads KAGVTQTPRYLIKTRGQQVTLSCSPISGHRSVSWYQQTPGQGLQFLFEYFSETQRNKGNFPGRFSGRQFSNSRSEMNVSTLELGDSALYLCASFRQGDYEQYFGPGTRLTVT.

This clone appeared a few times. J is TRBJ1-5 and V is TRBV13; TRBD1 matches 7 bases. The CDR3 has 17 amino acids. With 3 bases clipped from V and 0 bases from J, the junction kept 8 bases outside the gene matches. Germline CDR1 and CDR2: PRHDT and FYEKMQ (reference sequence). The CDR3 DNA reads as TGTGCCAGCAGCTTCCGACAGGGCCGGGGTAGCAATCAGCCCCAGCATTTT. It yields the protein CASSFRQGRGSNQPQHF.

This sequence joins TRBV7-9 and TRBJ1-4, with D maybe TRBD1 (5 bases). Germline assignment: CDR1 SEHNR and CDR2 FQNEAQ (reference sequence). The CDR3 runs 12 residues. V was trimmed by 5 bases and J by 15 bases, leaving 16 bases between them. The CDR3 DNA reads as TGTGCCAGCAGCCGCGACAGCATTGGGGTGTTTTTT. It specifies CASSRDSIGVFF.

This chain links TRBV5-1 with TRBJ2-1, with D possibly being TRBD2 (6 bases). The V end lost 0 bases, the J end lost 5 bases, and 9 bases lay between the germline ends. The CDR3 consists of 14 residues. Germline-derived CDR1 and CDR2 are SGHRS and YFSETQ. This CDR3 is CASSLVAENNEQFF. DNA for the CDR3: TGCGCCAGCAGCTTGGTAGCGGAGAACAATGAGCAGTTCTTC.

The chain couples TRBV27 to TRBJ2-7; 10 bases align to TRBD2. V lost 2 bases and J lost 7; bases outside the gene matches: 8. This CDR3 has 15 amino acids. The germline V gene has CDR1 MNHEY and CDR2 SMNVEV (reference sequence). Here the CDR3 reads CASSLIAGGPMEQYF. CDR3 coding DNA: TGTGCCAGCAGTTTAATAGCGGGGGGCCCCATGGAGCAGTACTTC.

This clone was recorded only once. The rearrangement joins TRBV28 to TRBJ2-7, with TRBD1 matching over 7 bases. Looked up from germline, CDR1 is MDHEN and CDR2 is SYDVKM. V was clipped by 5 bases and J by 5 bases; unmatched bases: 9. CDR3 length: 14 residues. CDR3 residues: CASSETGPWDEQYF. The CDR3 DNA follows: TGTGCCAGCAGTGAGACAGGGCCCTGGGACGAGCAGTACTTC.

The chain links TRBV4-2 to TRBJ1-5, with 7 bases aligning to TRBD1. The V segment lost 3 bases and the J segment 5 bases; nucleotides outside the gene matches: 7. The CDR3 sequence is 15 residues long. Germline CDR1 is LGHNA and CDR2 is YNFKEQ. CDR3 DNA sequence: TGTGCCAGCAGCCACCCCGACAGGGACGATCAGCCCCAGCATTTT. It codes for CASSHPDRDDQPQHF.

J is TRBJ2-2 and V is TRBV18; no firm D call. CDR3 length: 15 residues. Per germline, CDR1 KGHSH and CDR2 LQKENI. Trimming stripped 2 bases from V and 0 bases from J, with 7 bases between. DNA for the CDR3: TGTGCCAGCTCACCAATTTTAGCGAACACCGGGGAGCTGTTTTTT. Encoded protein: CASSPILANTGELFF.

V is TRBV16 and J is TRBJ1-2; tentative D call: TRBD1 (5 bases). Germline loops: CDR1 KGHSY, CDR2 FQNENV. CDR3 length: 15 residues. Trimming took 0 bases from V and 3 from J, leaving 11 bases between them. CDR3 DNA sequence: TGTGCCAGCAGCCAATCGGGTAGGGGCGACTATGGCTACACCTTC. Translation: CASSQSGRGDYGYTF.

The chain uses TRBV6-5 and TRBJ2-7; D remains ambiguous. This CDR3 region has 13 residues. Germline values: CDR1 MNHEY, CDR2 SVGAGI. Deletions cut 3 bases from V and 4 bases from J, with 10 bases between. The CDR3 is CASSYGPAYEQYF. The DNA of the CDR3 is TGTGCCAGCAGTTATGGGCCGGCTTACGAGCAGTACTTC.

This clone has just one count. The CDR3 bases are TGTGCCAGCAGTGAGCTCGGGCAGGGGAGCTACAATGAGCAGTTCTTC. Translation: CASSELGQGSYNEQFF. The chain carries TRBV25-1 and TRBJ2-1; tentative D call: TRBD1 (6 bases). This CDR3 has 16 amino acids. Trimming pared 3 bases from V and 3 bases from J, leaving 15 bases between. Germline CDR1 MGHDK, CDR2 SYGVNS.

The chain recombines TRBV29-1 with TRBJ1-4; D remains unclear. Germline V gives CDR1 SQVTM, CDR2 ANQGSEA. Trimming removed 3 bases from V and 7 bases from J, with 6 bases in between. The length of the CDR3 is 11 residues. Here the CDR3 reads CSVEGFEKLFF. The CDR3 DNA reads as TGCAGCGTTGAGGGCTTTGAAAAACTGTTTTTT. Supplemented by reference TRBV29-1 and TRBJ1-4, the full variable domain reads SAVISQKPSRDICQRGTSLTIQCQVDSQVTMMFWYRQQPGQSLTLIATANQGSEATYESGFVIDKFPISRPNLTFSTLTVSNMSPEDSSIYLCSVEGFEKLFFGSGTQLSVL.

The chain has TRBV7-2 and TRBJ2-7; 9 bases are shared with TRBD2. CDR1 is SGHTA and CDR2 is FQGNSA in the germline V gene. This CDR3 is built from 15 residues. Germline trimming cut 4 bases from V and 1 base from J; bases unmatched to any gene: 5. CDR3 nucleotide sequence: TGTGCCAGCAGCTCAGTCAGCGGGGGGTCCTACGAGCAGTACTTC. Translated, it gives CASSSVSGGSYEQYF.

CDR3 sequence reads: CASSRDRDSYEQYF. In nucleotides, the CDR3 is TGTGCCAGCTCCCGGGACAGGGACTCCTACGAGCAGTACTTC. The chain joins TRBV19 to TRBJ2-7; TRBD1 agrees at 9 bases. The V gene end was trimmed by 9 bases and the J gene end by 0 bases; junction bases not matched to a gene: 6. The CDR3 extends over 14 amino acids. Germline V lookup: CDR1 LNHDA, CDR2 SQIVND (reference sequence). Full variable domain (outside the CDR3, taken from reference TRBV19 and TRBJ2-7): DGGITQSPKYLFRKEGQNVTLSCEQNLNHDAMYWYRQDPGQGLRLIYYSQIVNDFQKGDIAEGYSVSREKKESFPLTVTSAQKNPTAFYLCASSRDRDSYEQYFGPGTRLTVT.

The chain has TRBV10-3 and TRBJ2-5; 9 bases map to TRBD1. The CDR3 is 15 residues long. Trimming removed 3 bases from V and 3 bases from J; junction bases left unmatched: 5. Germline CDR1 and CDR2: ENHRY and SYGVKD. The CDR3 sequence is CAISDTGGSEETQYF. Here the CDR3 DNA reads TGTGCCATCAGTGATACAGGGGGCTCGGAAGAGACCCAGTACTTC.

About this clone itself: One junction end disagrees with the germline gene, perhaps due to a read error. J is TRBJ2-1 and V is TRBV7-7, with D possibly being TRBD2 (5 bases). In germline, CDR1 is SSHAT, CDR2 FNYEAQ (reference sequence). The CDR3 has 14 residues. The CDR3 sequence is CASSLWADEGEQFF. The CDR3 DNA sequence: TGTGCTAGCAGCTTATGGGCAGACGAGGGTGAGCAGTTCTTC.

This clone turned up a few times. This chain joins TRBV7-2 and TRBJ2-7; 8 bases are shared with TRBD2. Germline CDR1 SGHTA, CDR2 FQGNSA. With 3 bases clipped from V and 1 base from J, the junction kept 5 bases outside the gene matches. The CDR3 has 15 amino acids. For the CDR3, the DNA is TGTGCCAGCAGCTTGAACGGGGGGGAGTCCTACGAGCAGTACTTC. Protein: CASSLNGGESYEQYF.

The chain joins TRBV27 to TRBJ1-6, with D hard to call. The CDR3 covers 15 residues. Germline CDR1 reads MNHEY; CDR2 reads SMNVEV (reference sequence). The V and J ends lost 3 bases and 0 bases respectively, with 6 bases between them. CDR3 coding DNA: TGTGCCAGCAGTTTGGGAGGCTCCTATAATTCACCCCTCCACTTT. Its protein product is CASSLGGSYNSPLHF.

There are a few counts of this clone. J is TRBJ1-3 and V is TRBV6-5; 7 bases align to TRBD1. Germline V CDR1 and CDR2: MNHEY, SVGAGI. V shed 0 bases and J 3 bases; nucleotides not matched to a gene: 2. This CDR3 is 15 amino acids long. CDR3 sequence reads: CASSYSRGHGNTIYF. The DNA of the CDR3 is TGTGCCAGCAGTTACTCTAGGGGGCATGGAAACACCATATATTTT.

This clone showed up just a few times. The chain joins TRBV19 to TRBJ1-1; TRBD1 aligns across 7 bases. Per the germline V gene, CDR1 is LNHDA and CDR2 is SQIVND (reference sequence). Unmatched junction bases numbered 13, after V lost 7 bases and J lost 8 bases. The CDR3 has 14 residues. The CDR3 region is CASKAGGQITEAFF. CDR3 in DNA: TGTGCCAGTAAGGCCGGGGGACAGATAACAGAAGCTTTCTTT.

The chain is built from TRBV5-1 and TRBJ2-7; 7 bases agree with TRBD1. Germline CDR1 is SGHRS and CDR2 is YFSETQ. The CDR3 is 13 residues long. V lost 3 bases and J lost 6; bases outside the gene matches: 6. The CDR3 spells CASSSGGSGEQYF. The CDR3 DNA reads as TGCGCCAGCAGCTCAGGGGGAAGTGGCGAGCAGTACTTC.

V usage is TRBV5-1 and J usage is TRBJ2-7, with D maybe TRBD2 (5 bases). Trimming took off 5 bases at V and 4 bases at J, with 10 bases between the two ends. This CDR3 is built from 12 residues. Germline loops: CDR1 SGHRS, CDR2 YFSETQ. In nucleotides, the CDR3 is TGCGCCAGCAGTCACCCGGGGTACGAGCAGTACTTC. Translating gives CASSHPGYEQYF.

The chain couples TRBV5-6 to TRBJ2-5, with TRBD2 identical over 11 bases. The CDR3 consists of 16 residues. Losses at the gene ends were 0 bases for V and 5 bases for J; bases not matched to a gene: 6. Germline loops: CDR1 SGHDT, CDR2 YYEEEE. The CDR3 DNA is TGTGCCAGCAGCTTGGCCTCTAGCGGGGGGACTGAGACCCAGTACTTC. This sequence encodes CASSLASSGGTETQYF.